This TCR beta chain derives from a study of blood T cell repertoires in COVID-19 (dated by TCRdb to between 2020 and 2021). General notes on the study: Samples from collaborators originated in the United States, Italy and Spain and spanned both the acute and convalescent phases of COVID-19. The prospective study material was composed of cDNA or gDNA derived from T cells, B-cell-depleted T cells, or PBMCs. The dataset comprised deeply sampled blood TCRbeta repertoires from subjects exposed to, actively infected with, or recovered from COVID-19. The repertoires were released in a freely available public database meant as a resource for research on the immune response to SARS-CoV-2. The samples were drawn from two sources: the first 160 participants of the ongoing ImmuneRACE study, and 1,254 subjects contributed by 6 global collaborators. Sample metadata almost always included a de-identified subject ID, COVID-19 status, age in years and sex. HLA class I and class II types, where available, came from metadata supplied by the sample provider rather than from assay-based typing. Results and caveats for the whole study, not just this receptor: Clinical and demographic metadata were provided uncurated, with the amount varying by source and participant.

Participants in the prospective study were enrolled through a virtual design, were aged roughly 18 to 90 years, and lived in roughly 24 United States geographic areas. To assign participants to cohorts, the prospective study relied on clinical history that participants themselves reported in a screening survey and a study questionnaire. A participant counted as exposed if, within 2 weeks of entering the study, that participant had been in contact with someone who had a PCR-confirmed or clinician-diagnosed COVID-19 case. Mobile phlebotomists in the prospective study collected whole blood, serum and a nasopharyngeal or oropharyngeal swab from every participant. Over a roughly 2-month period, participants in the prospective study had the option of providing additional blood draws and questionnaires. Before DNA extraction, prospective study blood samples were shipped either frozen or at room temperature.

This clone was detected only once. Its recognized antigen is unknown. No much larger clone exists at a distance of one base, and base qualities are not known. The immunoSEQ Assay, a bias-controlled multiplex PCR, was used to amplify TCRbeta CDR3 regions from genomic DNA. On the study's bioinformatics: Nucleated cell counts per sample were estimated from amplification of reference gene primers within the assay. To quantify the absolute abundance of each unique TCRbeta CDR3 rearrangement, sequence reads were collapsed and filtered. For each sample, productive Simpson clonality was calculated by taking the square root of Simpson's diversity index across productive rearrangements. Not all clones reach the TCRdb copy of this immuneACCESS table, which keeps in-frame sequences only. Checked studies attribute under half of the gap to unresolved V genes and leave the rest unexplained. Clonal size and the V and J genes are those of that table, whereas D and trimming came from the DNA. The sample table contains roughly 400,000 clones; only one count was recorded for around nine tenths of them. The ten largest account for 1.4% to 1.5% of the sample.

The sample was PBMCs or T cells enriched from blood (not recorded which). This receptor was taken from a woman younger than 30 who had been exposed to COVID-19.

CDR3 sequence: CASSQPTGTGGYEQYF. The bases read TGTGCCAGCAGCCAGCCCACCGGGACAGGGGGCTACGAGCAGTACTTC. The chain uses TRBV4-2 and TRBJ2-7, and 11 junctional nucleotides match TRBD1. CDR1 and CDR2 (LGHNA, YNFKEQ) derive from the germline V gene. Measured from the cysteine to the phenylalanine, the CDR3 is 16 residues long. Only the CDR3 part of the read is kept: 48 bases, read in frame from the first base. Ends trimmed: V by 3 bases, J by 3 bases; bases unmatched to a gene: 7.